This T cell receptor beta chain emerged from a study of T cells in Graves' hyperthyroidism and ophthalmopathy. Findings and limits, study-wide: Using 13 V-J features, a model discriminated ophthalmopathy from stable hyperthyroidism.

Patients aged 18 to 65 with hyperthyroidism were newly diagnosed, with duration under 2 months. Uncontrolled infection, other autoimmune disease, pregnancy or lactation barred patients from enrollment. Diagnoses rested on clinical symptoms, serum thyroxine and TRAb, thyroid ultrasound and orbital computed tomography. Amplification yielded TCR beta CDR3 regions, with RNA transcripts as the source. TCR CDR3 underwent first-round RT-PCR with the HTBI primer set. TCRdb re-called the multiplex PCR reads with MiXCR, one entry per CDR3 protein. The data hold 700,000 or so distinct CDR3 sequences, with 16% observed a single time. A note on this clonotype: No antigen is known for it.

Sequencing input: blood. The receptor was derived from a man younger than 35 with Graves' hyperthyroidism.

CDR3 protein: CASSPRGSGTGELFF. In nucleotides, the CDR3 is TGTGCCAGCAGCCCCCGGGGTAGCGGGACCGGGGAGCTGTTTTTT. The chain uses TRBV9 and TRBJ2-2, with TRBD2 identical over 7 bases. V was pared by 4 bases and J by 5 bases, with 8 bases of the junction left unmatched. Germline V gene data show CDR1 as SGDLS and CDR2 as YYNGEE. This CDR3 is built from 15 residues.